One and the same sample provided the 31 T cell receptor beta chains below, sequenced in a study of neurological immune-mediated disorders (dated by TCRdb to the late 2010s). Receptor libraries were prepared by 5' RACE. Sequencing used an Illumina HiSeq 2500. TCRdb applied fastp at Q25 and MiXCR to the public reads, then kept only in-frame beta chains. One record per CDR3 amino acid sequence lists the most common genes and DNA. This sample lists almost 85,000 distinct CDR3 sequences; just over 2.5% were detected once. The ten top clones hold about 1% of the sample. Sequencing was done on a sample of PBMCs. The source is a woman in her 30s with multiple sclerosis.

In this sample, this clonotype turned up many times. CDR3 region: CSVEGRMNTEAFF. CDR3 coding DNA: TGCAGCGTTGAAGGCCGGATGAACACTGAAGCTTTCTTT. V usage is TRBV29-1 and J usage is TRBJ1-1; D is unresolved. V gave up 1 base and J gave up 0 bases, with 6 bases separating them. CDR3 length: 13 residues. Germline-derived CDR1 and CDR2 are SQVTM and ANQGSEA.

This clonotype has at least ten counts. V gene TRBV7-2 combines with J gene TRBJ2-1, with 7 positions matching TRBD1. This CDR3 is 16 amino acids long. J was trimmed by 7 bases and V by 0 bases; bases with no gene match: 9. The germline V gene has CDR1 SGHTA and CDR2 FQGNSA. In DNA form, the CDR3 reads TGTGCCAGCAGCTTAGCGCGGAAGGGGGCGGTGAATGAGCAGTTCTTC. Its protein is CASSLARKGAVNEQFF.

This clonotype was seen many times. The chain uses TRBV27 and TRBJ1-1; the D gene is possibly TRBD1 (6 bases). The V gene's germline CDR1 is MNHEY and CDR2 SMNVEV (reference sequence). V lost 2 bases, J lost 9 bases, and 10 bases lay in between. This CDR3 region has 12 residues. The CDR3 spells CASSLPTGKAFF. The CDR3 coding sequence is TGTGCCAGCAGTTTACCTACAGGGAAAGCTTTCTTT.

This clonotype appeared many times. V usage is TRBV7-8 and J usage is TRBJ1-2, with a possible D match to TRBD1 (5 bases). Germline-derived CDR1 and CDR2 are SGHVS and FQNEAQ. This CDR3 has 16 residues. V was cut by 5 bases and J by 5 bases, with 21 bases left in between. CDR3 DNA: TGTGCCAGCAGCACGAGTGGGGCATACACACCATATGGCTACACCTTC. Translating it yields CASSTSGAYTPYGYTF.

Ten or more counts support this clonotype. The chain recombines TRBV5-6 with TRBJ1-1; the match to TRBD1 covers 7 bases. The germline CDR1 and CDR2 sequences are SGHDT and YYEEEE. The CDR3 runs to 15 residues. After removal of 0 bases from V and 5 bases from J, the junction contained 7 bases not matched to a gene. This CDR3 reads CASSLATGVETEAFF. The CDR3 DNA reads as TGTGCCAGCAGCTTGGCTACAGGGGTGGAGACTGAAGCTTTCTTT.

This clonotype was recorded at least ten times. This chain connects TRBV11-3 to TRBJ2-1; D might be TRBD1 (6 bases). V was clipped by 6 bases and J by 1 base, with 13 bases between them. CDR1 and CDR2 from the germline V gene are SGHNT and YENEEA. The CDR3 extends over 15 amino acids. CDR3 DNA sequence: TGTGCCAGCAGTCCAACAGGGTCGTCCTACAATGAGCAGTTCTTC. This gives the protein CASSPTGSSYNEQFF. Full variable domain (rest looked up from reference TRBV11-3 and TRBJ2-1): EAGVVQSPRYKIIEKKQPVAFWCNPISGHNTLYWYLQNLGQGPELLIRYENEEAVDDSQLPKDRFSAERLKGVDSTLKIQPAELGDSAVYLCASSPTGSSYNEQFFGPGTRLTVL.

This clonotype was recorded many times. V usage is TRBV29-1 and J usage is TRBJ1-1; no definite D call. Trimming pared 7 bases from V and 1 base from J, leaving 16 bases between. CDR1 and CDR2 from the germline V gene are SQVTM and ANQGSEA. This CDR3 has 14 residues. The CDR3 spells CSATQGVRNTEAFF. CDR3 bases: TGCAGCGCCACCCAAGGTGTGAGGAACACTGAAGCTTTCTTT.

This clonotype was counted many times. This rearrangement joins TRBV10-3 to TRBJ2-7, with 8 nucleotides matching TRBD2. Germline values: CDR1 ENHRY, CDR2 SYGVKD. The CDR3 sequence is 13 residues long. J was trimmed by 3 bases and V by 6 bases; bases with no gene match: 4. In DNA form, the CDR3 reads TGTGCCATCAGCAGTAGCGGGGACTACGAGCAGTACTTC. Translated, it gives CAISSSGDYEQYF.

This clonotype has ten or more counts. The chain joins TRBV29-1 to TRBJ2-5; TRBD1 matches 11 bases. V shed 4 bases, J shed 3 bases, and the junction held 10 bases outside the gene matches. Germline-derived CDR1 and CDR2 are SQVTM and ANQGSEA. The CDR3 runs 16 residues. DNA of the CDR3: TGCAGCGTTGTTCCCCTCTGGACAGGGGGCGAAGAGACCCAGTACTTC. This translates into CSVVPLWTGGEETQYF.

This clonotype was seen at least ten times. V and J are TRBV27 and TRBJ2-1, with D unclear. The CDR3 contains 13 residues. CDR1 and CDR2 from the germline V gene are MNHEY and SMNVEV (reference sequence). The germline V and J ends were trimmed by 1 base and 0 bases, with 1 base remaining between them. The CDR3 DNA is TGTGCCAGCAGTTTATTCTCCTACAATGAGCAGTTCTTC. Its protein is CASSLFSYNEQFF.

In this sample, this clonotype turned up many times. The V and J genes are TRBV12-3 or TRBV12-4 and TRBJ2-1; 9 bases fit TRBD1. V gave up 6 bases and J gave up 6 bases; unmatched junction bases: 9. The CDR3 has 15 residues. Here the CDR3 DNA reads TGTGCCAGCAGCTCCCCCGGGACAGGGCTCAATGAGCAGTTCTTC. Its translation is CASSSPGTGLNEQFF.

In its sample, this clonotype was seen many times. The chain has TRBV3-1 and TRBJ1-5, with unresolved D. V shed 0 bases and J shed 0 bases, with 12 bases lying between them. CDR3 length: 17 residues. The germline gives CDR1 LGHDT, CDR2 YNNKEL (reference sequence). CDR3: CASSQDLRTDSNQPQHF. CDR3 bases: TGTGCCAGCAGCCAAGACCTGAGGACTGATAGCAATCAGCCCCAGCATTTT. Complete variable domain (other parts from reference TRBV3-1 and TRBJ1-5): DTAVSQTPKYLVTQMGNDKSIKCEQNLGHDTMYWYKQDSKKFLKIMFSYNNKELIINETVPNRFSPKSPDKAHLNLHINSLELGDSAVYFCASSQDLRTDSNQPQHFGDGTRLSIL.

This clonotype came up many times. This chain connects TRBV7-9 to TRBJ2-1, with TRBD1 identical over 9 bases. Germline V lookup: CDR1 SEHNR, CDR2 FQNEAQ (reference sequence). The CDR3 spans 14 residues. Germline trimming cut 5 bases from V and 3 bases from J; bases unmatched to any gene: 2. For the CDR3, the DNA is TGTGCCAGCAGCCGGACAGGGGACTACAATGAGCAGTTCTTC. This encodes CASSRTGDYNEQFF.

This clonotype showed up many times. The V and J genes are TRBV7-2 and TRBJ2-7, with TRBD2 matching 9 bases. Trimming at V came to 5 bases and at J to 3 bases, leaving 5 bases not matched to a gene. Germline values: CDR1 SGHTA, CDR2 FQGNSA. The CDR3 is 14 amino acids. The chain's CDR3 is CASSVYSGSYEQYF. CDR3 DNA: TGTGCCAGCAGCGTCTATAGCGGGAGCTACGAGCAGTACTTC.

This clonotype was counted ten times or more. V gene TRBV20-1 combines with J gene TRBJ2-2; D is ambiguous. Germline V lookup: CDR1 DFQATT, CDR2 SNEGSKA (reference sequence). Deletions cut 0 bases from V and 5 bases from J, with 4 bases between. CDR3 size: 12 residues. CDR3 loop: CSARDTTGELFF. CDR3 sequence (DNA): TGCAGTGCTAGAGATACTACCGGGGAGCTGTTTTTT.

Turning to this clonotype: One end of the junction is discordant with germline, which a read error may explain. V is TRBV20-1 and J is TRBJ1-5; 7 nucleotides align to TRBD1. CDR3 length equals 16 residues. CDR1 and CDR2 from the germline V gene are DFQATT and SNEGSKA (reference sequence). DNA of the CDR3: TGCAGTGCTTCCCCAAGGACAGGAGAGGGGTGGCAGACCCAGAATTTT. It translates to CSASPRTGEGWQTQNF.

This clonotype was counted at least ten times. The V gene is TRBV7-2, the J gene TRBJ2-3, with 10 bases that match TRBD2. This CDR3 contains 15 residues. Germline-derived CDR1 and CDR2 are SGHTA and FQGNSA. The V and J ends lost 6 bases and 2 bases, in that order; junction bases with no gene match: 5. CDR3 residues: CASSSGLAITDTQYF. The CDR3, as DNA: TGTGCCAGCAGTTCGGGACTAGCGATCACAGATACGCAGTATTTT.

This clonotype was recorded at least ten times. The CDR3 is CAISDVHQPQHF. The CDR3 DNA sequence: TGTGCCATCAGTGACGTCCATCAGCCCCAGCATTTT. The chain has TRBV10-3 and TRBJ1-5; no clear D gene. The CDR3 has 12 amino acids. V was pared by 3 bases and J by 5 bases, with 5 bases between. CDR1 is ENHRY, CDR2 SYGVKD, per germline.

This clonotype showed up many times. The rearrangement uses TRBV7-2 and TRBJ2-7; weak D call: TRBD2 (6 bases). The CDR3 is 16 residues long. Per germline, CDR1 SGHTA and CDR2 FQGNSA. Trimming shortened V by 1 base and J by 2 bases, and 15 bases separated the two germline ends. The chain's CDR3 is CASSLDPGGTPYEQYF. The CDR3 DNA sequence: TGTGCCAGCAGCTTAGATCCGGGCGGGACCCCCTACGAGCAGTACTTC. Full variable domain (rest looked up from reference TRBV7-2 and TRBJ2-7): GAGVSQSPSNKVTEKGKDVELRCDPISGHTALYWYRQSLGQGLEFLIYFQGNSAPDKSGLPSDRFSAERTGGSVSTLTIQRTQQEDSAVYLCASSLDPGGTPYEQYFGPGTRLTVT.

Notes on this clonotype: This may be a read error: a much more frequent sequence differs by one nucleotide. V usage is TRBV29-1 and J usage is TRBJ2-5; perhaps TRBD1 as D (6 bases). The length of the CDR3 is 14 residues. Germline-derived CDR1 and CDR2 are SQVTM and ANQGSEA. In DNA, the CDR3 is TGCAGCGTTGCGATGCGGACAGCCTCGGAGAACCAGTACTTC. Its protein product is CSVAMRTASENQYF.

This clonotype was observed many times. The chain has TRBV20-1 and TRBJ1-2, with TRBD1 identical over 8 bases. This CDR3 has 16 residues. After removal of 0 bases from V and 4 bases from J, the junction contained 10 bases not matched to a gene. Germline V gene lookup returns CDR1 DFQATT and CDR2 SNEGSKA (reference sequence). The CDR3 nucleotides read TGCAGTGCTAGAGATAGGCAGGGGGCGGCTATCTATGGCTACACCTTC. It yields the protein CSARDRQGAAIYGYTF.

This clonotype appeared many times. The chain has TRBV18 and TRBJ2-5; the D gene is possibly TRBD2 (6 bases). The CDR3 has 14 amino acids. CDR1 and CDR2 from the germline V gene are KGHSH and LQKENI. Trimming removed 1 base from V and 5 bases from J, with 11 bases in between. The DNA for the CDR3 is TGTGCCAGCTCACCACGGGACTTGGTGGAGACCCAGTACTTC. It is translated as CASSPRDLVETQYF.

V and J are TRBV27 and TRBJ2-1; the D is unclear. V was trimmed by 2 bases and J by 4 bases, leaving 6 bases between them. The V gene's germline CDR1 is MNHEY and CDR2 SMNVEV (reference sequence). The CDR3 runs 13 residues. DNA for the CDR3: TGTGCCAGCAGTTTAACCCATTACAATGAGCAGTTCTTC. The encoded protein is CASSLTHYNEQFF.

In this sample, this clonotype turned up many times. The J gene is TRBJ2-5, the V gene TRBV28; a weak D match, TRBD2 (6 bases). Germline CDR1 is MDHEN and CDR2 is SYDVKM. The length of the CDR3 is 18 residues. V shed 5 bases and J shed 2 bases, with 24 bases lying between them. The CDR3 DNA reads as TGTGCCAGCAGTATAACCCGAGGGAGGTCGGCCCGTCAAGAGACCCAGTACTTC. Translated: CASSITRGRSARQETQYF.

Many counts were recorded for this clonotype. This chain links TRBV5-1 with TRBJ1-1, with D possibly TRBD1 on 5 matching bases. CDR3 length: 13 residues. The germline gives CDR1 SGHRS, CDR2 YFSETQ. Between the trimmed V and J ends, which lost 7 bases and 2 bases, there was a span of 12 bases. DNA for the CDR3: TGCGCCAGCCCCACAGGATCCAACACTGAAGCTTTCTTT. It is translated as CASPTGSNTEAFF.

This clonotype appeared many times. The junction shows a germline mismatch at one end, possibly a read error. The CDR3 region is CASSLDRDGELFF. As DNA, the CDR3 is TGTGCCAGCAGTTTGGACAGGGACGGGGAGCTGTTTTTT. The gene calls are TRBV5-8 and TRBJ2-2, with 8 nucleotides matching TRBD1. The CDR3 consists of 13 residues. The V gene's germline CDR1 is SGHTS and CDR2 YDEGEE.

The CDR3 protein is CASSESKMGNEQFF. The DNA for the CDR3 is TGCGCCAGCAGTGAGTCGAAAATGGGCAATGAGCAGTTCTTC. This rearrangement joins TRBV10-2 to TRBJ2-1, with D unresolved. Trimming left V 0 bases short and J 6 bases short, with 9 bases between. Germline V gene sequence: CDR1 WSHSY, CDR2 SAAADI. The CDR3 length is 14 residues.

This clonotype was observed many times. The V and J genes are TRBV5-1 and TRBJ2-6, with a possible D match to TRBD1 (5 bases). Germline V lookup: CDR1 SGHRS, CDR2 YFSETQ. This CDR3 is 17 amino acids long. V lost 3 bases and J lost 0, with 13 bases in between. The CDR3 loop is CASSSAGSSSGANVLTF. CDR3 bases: TGCGCCAGCAGCTCGGCAGGGTCGAGCTCTGGGGCCAACGTCCTGACTTTC.

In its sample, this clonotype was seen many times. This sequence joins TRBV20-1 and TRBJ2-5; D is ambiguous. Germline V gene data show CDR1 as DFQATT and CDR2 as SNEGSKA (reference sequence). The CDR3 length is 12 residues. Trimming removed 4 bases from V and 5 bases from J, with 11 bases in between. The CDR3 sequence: CSATEERETQYF. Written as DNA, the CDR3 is TGCAGTGCTACCGAAGAGAGGGAGACCCAGTACTTC.

CDR3 sequence reads: CASSLARDGRNEQFF. The CDR3 DNA is TGCGCCAGCAGCTTGGCGCGGGACGGGCGCAATGAGCAGTTCTTC. V gene TRBV5-1 combines with J gene TRBJ2-1; perhaps TRBD2 as D (6 bases). CDR1 is SGHRS, CDR2 YFSETQ, per germline. Trimming pared 0 bases from V and 6 bases from J, leaving 13 bases between. This CDR3 is 15 amino acids long.

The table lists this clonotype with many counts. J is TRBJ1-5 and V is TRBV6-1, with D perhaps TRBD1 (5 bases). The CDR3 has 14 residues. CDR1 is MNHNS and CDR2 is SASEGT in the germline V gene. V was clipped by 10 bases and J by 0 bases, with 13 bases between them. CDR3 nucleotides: TGTGCCACCCGTGACAGCAATAGCAATCAGCCCCAGCATTTT. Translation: CATRDSNSNQPQHF.